This T cell receptor (beta chain) was sequenced for a study of cytomegalovirus exposure and HLA in healthy donors. On the study more broadly: When 350 to 400 donors were genotyped, roughly 82% of them were found to fall in the Caucasian-associated ancestry cluster. General study results and limits: One later analysis reportedly identified an Asian-associated ancestry cluster that showed fewer N-insertions than the 666-donor mean.

V gave up 0 bases and J gave up 2 bases, with 9 bases separating them. Germline CDR1 is SGHRS and CDR2 is YFSETQ. The CDR3 runs 14 residues. On this clone itself: Its antigen is currently unknown.

The PCR used 60 Vbeta and 13 Jbeta primers. Repertoires were generated with immunoSEQ multiplex PCR, while TCRdb's copy carries only in-frame clones and drops some. The sample includes some 150,000 clones, over 65% of them seen just once. This receptor was obtained from a man aged 40-49 years in good health and CMV-seronegative. This chain links TRBV5-1 with TRBJ2-7; D call uncertain. Input material: PBMCs. The CDR3 reads CASSLGLVPYEQYF. DNA of the CDR3: TGCGCCAGCAGCTTGGGGTTAGTCCCCTACGAGCAGTACTTC.